This T cell receptor beta chain comes out of a study of cytomegalovirus exposure and HLA in healthy donors. Regarding the study as a whole: As a later analysis showed, a missense DCLRE1C variant was linked to trimming of TCR beta V- and J-genes.

This PCR relied on a set of 60 Vbeta primers and 13 Jbeta primers. Libraries were prepared by immunoSEQ multiplex PCR; TCRdb keeps only in-frame clonotypes and omits some of them. This repertoire includes 30,000 to 40,000 clones. Regarding this clone: Its antigen is unknown.

CDR1 is SGDLS and CDR2 is YYNGEE in the germline V gene. Trimming cost V 0 bases and J 3 bases; bases outside gene matches: 4. CDR3 length: 16 amino acids. This sequence joins TRBV9 and TRBJ2-1, with TRBD2 identical over 9 bases. The receptor comes from a woman between 40 and 55 years old in good health and CMV-seropositive. Sequencing was done on a sample of PBMCs. CDR3 coding DNA: TGTGCCAGCAGCGTAGGTAGCGGGAGTTTCTACAATGAGCAGTTCTTC. Residues: CASSVGSGSFYNEQFF.